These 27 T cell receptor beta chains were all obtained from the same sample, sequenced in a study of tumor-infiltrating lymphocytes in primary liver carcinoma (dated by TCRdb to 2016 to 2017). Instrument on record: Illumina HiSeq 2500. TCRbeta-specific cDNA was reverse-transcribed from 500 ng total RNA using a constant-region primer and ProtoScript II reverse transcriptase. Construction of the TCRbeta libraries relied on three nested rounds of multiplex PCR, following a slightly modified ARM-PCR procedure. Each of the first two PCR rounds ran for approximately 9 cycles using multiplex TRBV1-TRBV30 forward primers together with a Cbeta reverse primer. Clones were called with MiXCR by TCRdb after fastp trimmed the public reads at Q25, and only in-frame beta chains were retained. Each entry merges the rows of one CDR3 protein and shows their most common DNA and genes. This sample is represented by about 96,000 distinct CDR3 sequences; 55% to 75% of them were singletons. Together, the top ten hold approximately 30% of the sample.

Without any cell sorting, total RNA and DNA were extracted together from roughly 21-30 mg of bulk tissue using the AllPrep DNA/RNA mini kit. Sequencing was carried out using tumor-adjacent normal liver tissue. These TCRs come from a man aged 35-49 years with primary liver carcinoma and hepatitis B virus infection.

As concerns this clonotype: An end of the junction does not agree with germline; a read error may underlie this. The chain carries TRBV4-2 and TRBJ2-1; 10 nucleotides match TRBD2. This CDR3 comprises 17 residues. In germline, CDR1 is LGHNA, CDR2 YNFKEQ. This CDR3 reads CVSSQGSSGSSYNEQFF. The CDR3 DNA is TGTGTCAGCAGCCAAGGGTCTAGCGGGAGTTCATACAATGAGCAGTTCTTC.

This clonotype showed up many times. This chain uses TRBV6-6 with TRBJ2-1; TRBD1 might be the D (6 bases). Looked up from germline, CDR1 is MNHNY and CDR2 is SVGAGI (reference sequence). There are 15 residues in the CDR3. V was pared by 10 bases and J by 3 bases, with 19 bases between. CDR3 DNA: TGTGCCACCACCCTCCCCCGGGACAACTACAATGAGCAGTTCTTC. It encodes CATTLPRDNYNEQFF.

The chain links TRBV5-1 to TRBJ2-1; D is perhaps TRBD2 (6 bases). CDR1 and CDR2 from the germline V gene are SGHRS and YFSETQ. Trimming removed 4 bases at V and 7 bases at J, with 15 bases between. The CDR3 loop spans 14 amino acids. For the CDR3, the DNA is TGCGCCAGCAGCCTGGATAACGGGGGAAATGAGCAGTTCTTC. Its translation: CASSLDNGGNEQFF.

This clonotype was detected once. In DNA, the CDR3 is TGTGCCAGCAGTGGGACTAACGGGGTTCAATACGAGCAGTACTTC. It translates to CASSGTNGVQYEQYF. This chain links TRBV2 with TRBJ2-7; TRBD2 might be the D (6 bases). This CDR3 has 15 residues. Germline CDR1 and CDR2: SNHLY and FYNNEI. Deletions cut 4 bases from V and 4 bases from J, with 17 bases between.

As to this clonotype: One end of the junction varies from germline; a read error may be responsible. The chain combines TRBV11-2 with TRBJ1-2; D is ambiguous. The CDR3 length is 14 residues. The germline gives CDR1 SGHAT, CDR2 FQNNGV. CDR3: CASSLVVDNYGHTF. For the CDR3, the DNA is TGTGCCAGCAGCTTGGTAGTCGATAACTATGGCCACACCTTC.

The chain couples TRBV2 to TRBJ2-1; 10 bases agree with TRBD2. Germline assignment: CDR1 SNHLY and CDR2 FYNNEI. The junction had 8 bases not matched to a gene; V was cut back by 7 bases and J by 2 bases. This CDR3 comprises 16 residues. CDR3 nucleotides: TGTGCCAGCACTCTCGACCTAGCGGGAGCCTACAATGAGCAGTTCTTC. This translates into CASTLDLAGAYNEQFF.

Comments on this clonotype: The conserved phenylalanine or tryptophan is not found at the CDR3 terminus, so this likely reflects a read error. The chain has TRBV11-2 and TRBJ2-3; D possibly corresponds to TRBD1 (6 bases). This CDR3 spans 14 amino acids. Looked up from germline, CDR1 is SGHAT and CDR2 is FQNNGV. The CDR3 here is CASSLTGEADTQYI. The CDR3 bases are TGTGCTAGCAGCTTGACAGGAGAGGCAGATACGCAGTATATC.

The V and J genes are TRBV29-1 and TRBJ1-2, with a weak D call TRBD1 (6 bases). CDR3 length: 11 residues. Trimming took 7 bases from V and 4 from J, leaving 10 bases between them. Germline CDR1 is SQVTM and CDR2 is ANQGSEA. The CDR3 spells CSGQQGYGYTF. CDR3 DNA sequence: TGCAGCGGACAACAGGGCTATGGCTACACCTTC.

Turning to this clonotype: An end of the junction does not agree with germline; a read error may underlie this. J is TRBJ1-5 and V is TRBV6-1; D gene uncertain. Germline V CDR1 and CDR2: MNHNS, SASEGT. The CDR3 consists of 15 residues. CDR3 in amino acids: CASSESASLNQPQHF. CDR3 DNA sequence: TGCGCCAGCAGTGAATCGGCCTCTCTGAATCAGCCCCAGCATTTT.

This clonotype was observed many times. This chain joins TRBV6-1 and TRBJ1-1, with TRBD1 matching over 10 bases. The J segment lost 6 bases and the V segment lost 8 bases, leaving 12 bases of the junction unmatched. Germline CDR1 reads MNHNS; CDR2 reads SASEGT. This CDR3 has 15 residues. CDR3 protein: CASVARTGGRPEAFF. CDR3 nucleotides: TGTGCCAGCGTTGCCCGGACAGGGGGGAGGCCTGAAGCTTTCTTT.

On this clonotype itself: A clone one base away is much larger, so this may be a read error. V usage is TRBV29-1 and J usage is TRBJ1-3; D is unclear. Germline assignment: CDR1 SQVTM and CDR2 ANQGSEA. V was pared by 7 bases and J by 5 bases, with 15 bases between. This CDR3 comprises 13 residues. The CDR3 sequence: CSALEGDRNTIYF. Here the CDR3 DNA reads TGCAGCGCCCTGGAGGGTGACAGAAACACCATATATTTT.

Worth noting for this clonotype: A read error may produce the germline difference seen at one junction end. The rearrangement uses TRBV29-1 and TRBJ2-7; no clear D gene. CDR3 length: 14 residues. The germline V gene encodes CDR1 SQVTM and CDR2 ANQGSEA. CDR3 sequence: CSVRPQNASYEQYF. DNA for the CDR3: TGCAGCGTCCGACCTCAGAACGCTTCCTATGAGCAGTACTTC.

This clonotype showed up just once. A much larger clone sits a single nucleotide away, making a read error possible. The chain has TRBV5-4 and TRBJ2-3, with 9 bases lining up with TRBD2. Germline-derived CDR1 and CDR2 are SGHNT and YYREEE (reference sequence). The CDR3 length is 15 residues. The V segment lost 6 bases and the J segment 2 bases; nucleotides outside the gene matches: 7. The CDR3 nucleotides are TGTGCCAGCAACTTTAGCGGGAGTCTCACAGATACGCAGTATTTT. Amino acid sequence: CASNFSGSLTDTQYF. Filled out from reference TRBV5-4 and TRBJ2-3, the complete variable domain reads ETGVTQSPTHLIKTRGQQVTLRCSSQSGHNTVSWYQQALGQGPQFIFQYYREEENGRGNFPPRFSGLQFPNYSSELNVNALELDDSALYLCASNFSGSLTDTQYFGPGTRLTVL.

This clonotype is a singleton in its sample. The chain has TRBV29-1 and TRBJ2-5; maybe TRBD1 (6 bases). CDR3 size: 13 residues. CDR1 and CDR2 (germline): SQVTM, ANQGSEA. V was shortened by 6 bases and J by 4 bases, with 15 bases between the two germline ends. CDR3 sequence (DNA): TGCAGCGTAGGACAGCACATTAGAGAGACCCAGTACTTC. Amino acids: CSVGQHIRETQYF.

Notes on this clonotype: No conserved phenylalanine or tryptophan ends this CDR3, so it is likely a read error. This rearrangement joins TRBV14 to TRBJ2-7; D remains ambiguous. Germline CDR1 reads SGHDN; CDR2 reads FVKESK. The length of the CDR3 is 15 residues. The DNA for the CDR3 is TGTGCTAGCAGCCAAGATACGAACAGATACTACGAGCAGTACTTA. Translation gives CASSQDTNRYYEQYL.

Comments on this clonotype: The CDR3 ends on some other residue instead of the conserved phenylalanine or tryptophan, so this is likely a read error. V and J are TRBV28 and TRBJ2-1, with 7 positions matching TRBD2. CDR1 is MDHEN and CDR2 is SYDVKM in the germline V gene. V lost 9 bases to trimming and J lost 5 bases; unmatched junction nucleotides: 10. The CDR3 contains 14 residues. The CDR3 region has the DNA TGTGCCAGTGCCGAGGGAGGGCCTGACAATGAGCAGTTCTTA. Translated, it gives CASAEGGPDNEQFL.

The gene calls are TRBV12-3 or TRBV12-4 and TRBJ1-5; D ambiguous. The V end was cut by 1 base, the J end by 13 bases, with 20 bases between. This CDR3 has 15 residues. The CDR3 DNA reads TGTGCCAGCAGTTTAGGGAGCCTGGGCAATCAGTCGCAGCATTTT. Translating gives CASSLGSLGNQSQHF.

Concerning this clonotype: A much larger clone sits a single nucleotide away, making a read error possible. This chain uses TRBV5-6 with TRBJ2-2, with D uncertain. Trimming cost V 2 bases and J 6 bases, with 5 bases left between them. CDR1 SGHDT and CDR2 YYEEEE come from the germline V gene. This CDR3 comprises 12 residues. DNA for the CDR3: TGTGCCAGCAGCTTTGTGTCCGGGGAGCTGTTTTTT. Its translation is CASSFVSGELFF.

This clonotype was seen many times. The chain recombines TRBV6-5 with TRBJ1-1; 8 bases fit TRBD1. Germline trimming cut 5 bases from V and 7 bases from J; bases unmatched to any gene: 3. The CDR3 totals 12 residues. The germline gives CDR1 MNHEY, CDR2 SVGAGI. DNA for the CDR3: TGTGCCAGCAGTGACAGGGGAGGTGAAGCTTTCTTT. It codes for CASSDRGGEAFF.

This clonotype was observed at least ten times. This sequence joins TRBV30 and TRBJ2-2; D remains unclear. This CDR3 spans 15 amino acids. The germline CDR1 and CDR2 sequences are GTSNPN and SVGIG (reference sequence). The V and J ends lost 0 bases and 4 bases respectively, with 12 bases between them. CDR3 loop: CAWSVGGLSTGELFF. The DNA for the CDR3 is TGTGCCTGGAGTGTAGGTGGCCTCTCCACCGGGGAGCTGTTTTTT.

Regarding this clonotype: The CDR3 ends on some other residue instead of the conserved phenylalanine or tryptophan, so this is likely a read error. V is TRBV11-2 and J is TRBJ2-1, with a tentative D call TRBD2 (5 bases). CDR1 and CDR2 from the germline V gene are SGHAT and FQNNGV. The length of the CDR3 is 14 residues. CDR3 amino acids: CVSSPREYYNEQFY. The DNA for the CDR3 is TGTGTCAGCAGCCCCCGGGAATATTACAATGAGCAGTTCTAC.

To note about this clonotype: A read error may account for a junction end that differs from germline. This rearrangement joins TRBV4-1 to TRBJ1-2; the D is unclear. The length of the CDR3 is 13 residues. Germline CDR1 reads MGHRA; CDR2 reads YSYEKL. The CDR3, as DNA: TGCGCCAGCAGCCAAGGCGGTTACTATGGCAACTCCTTC. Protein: CASSQGGYYGNSF.

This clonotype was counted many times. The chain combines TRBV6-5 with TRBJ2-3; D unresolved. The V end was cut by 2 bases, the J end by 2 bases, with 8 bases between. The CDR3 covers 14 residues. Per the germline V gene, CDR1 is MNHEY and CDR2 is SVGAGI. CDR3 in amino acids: CASSYVGATDTQYF. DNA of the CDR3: TGTGCCAGCAGTTACGTCGGAGCCACAGATACGCAGTATTTT.

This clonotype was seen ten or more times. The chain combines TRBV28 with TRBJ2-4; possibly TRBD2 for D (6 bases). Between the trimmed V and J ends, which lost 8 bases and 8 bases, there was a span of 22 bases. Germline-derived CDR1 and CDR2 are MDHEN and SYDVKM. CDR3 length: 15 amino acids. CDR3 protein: CASLNPRGSGDIQYF. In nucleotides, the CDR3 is TGTGCCAGCCTCAACCCTCGGGGGAGTGGCGACATTCAGTACTTC.

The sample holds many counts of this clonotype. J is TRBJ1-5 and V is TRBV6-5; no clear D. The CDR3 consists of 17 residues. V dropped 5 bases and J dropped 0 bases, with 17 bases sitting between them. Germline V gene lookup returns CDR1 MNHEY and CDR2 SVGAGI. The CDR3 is CASSPQNPFYSNQPQHF. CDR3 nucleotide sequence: TGTGCCAGCAGTCCACAAAACCCTTTCTATAGCAATCAGCCCCAGCATTTT.

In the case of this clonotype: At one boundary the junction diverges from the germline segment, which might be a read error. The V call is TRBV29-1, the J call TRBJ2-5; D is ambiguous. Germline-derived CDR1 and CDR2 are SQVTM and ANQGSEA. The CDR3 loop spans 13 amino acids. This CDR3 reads CIVEKTVQETQYF. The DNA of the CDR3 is TGCATCGTTGAAAAGACTGTGCAAGAGACCCAATACTTC.

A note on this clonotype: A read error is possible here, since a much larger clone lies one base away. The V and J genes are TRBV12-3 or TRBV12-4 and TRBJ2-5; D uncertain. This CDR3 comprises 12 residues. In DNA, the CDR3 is TGTGCCGGCAGTTACGACCAAGAGACCCAGTACTTC. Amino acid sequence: CAGSYDQETQYF.